These T cell receptor beta chains were read from a single sample in a study of T cell responses to AZD1222 COVID-19 vaccine. Some clones are missing from TCRdb's copy, which holds only in-frame ones; the method was immunoSEQ multiplex PCR. The sample lists 250,000 to 300,000 clones; 90% to 95% were seen once. Specimen: peripheral blood, collected 28 days after the second AZD1222 dose. These receptors were obtained from an adult who received the AZD1222 COVID-19 vaccine. Both conserved end residues are part of each CDR3. D genes are given only for firm matches. Clone sizes are given selectively: once, few, many, or a class where the clone is expanded.

abundance: NA
v_gene: TRBV2
d_gene: NA
j_gene: TRBJ1-5
CDR3nt: TGTGCCAGCACCCTAGAGGGGAGTCAGCCCCAGCATTTT
CDR3aa: CASTLEGSQPQHF

abundance: NA
v_gene: TRBV7-7
d_gene: NA
j_gene: TRBJ1-4
CDR3nt: TGTGCTAGCAGCCCGGGGGGGCGTGAAAAACTGTTTTTT
CDR3aa: CASSPGGREKLFF

abundance: NA
v_gene: TRBV3-1/TRBV3-2
d_gene: TRBD1
j_gene: TRBJ1-2
CDR3nt: TGTGCCAGCAGCAACCCCGGGACAGGGAAATTTGGCTACACCTTC
CDR3aa: CASSNPGTGKFGYTF

abundance: NA
v_gene: TRBV5-6
d_gene: NA
j_gene: TRBJ2-7
CDR3nt: TGTGCCAGCAGCCTCGTTGGGGGGGAGCAGTACTTC
CDR3aa: CASSLVGGEQYF

abundance: few
v_gene: TRBV4-3
d_gene: TRBD2
j_gene: TRBJ2-2
CDR3nt: TGCGCCAGCAGCCAAGAGGTAGCGGGAGGGCCTTTATATCCCGGGGAGCTGTTTTTT
CDR3aa: CASSQEVAGGPLYPGELFF

abundance: NA
v_gene: TRBV28
d_gene: NA
j_gene: TRBJ1-3
CDR3nt: TGTGCCAGCAGTTTACGGACAGACACCATATATTTT
CDR3aa: CASSLRTDTIYF

abundance: NA
v_gene: TRBV15
d_gene: NA
j_gene: TRBJ1-6
CDR3nt: TGTGCCACCAGCAGCCTGTTGAGTTCACCCCTCCACTTT
CDR3aa: CATSSLLSSPLHF

abundance: NA
v_gene: TRBV6-4
d_gene: NA
j_gene: TRBJ1-5
CDR3nt: TGTGCCAGCAGTGACAAGTTACAGGGAGCCTTTCTTACTCCCCAGCATTTT
CDR3aa: CASSDKLQGAFLTPQHF

abundance: once
v_gene: TRBV2
d_gene: NA
j_gene: TRBJ1-1
CDR3nt: TGTGCCAGCAGTGCAAGACTGGGTGCGTTTTTCACTGAAGCTTTCTTT
CDR3aa: CASSARLGAFFTEAFF

abundance: NA
v_gene: TRBV5-5
d_gene: NA
j_gene: TRBJ1-1
CDR3nt: TGTGCCAGCAGCTTGTGGGCTTGGGACACTGAAGCTTTCTTT
CDR3aa: CASSLWAWDTEAFF

abundance: NA
v_gene: TRBV27
d_gene: TRBD1
j_gene: TRBJ2-7
CDR3nt: TGTGCCAGCAGTTTATCACTGACAGGGCCCCTTTCCTACGAGCAGTACTTC
CDR3aa: CASSLSLTGPLSYEQYF

abundance: NA
v_gene: TRBV5-1
d_gene: TRBD1
j_gene: TRBJ2-7
CDR3nt: TGCGCCAGCAGCTCAGACAGGGGTACCTACGAGCAGTACTTC
CDR3aa: CASSSDRGTYEQYF

abundance: NA
v_gene: TRBV7-2
d_gene: NA
j_gene: TRBJ2-1
CDR3nt: TGTGCCAGCAGCTTCGACCCCGGGGGCAATGAGCAGTTCTTC
CDR3aa: CASSFDPGGNEQFF

abundance: NA
v_gene: TRBV28
d_gene: TRBD1
j_gene: TRBJ1-2
CDR3nt: TGTGCCAGCAGTCCCCCCGGACAGGGGGGGGATGGCTACACCTTC
CDR3aa: CASSPPGQGGDGYTF

abundance: NA
v_gene: TRBV5-1
d_gene: TRBD1
j_gene: TRBJ1-1
CDR3nt: TGCGCCAGTACCATAGGGACAGGGGGCATGTACACTGAAGCTTTCTTT
CDR3aa: CASTIGTGGMYTEAFF

abundance: NA
v_gene: TRBV21-1
d_gene: NA
j_gene: TRBJ2-3
CDR3nt: TGTGCCAGCAGCAATGGACCTGGCGACAGGGGTTATATTTTGTCAGATACGCAGTATTTT
CDR3aa: CASSNGPGDRGYILSDTQYF

abundance: NA
v_gene: TRBV9
d_gene: NA
j_gene: TRBJ2-7
CDR3nt: TGTGCCAGCAGCGTAGGGGAGGTAGGGAATTCCTACGAGCAGTACTTC
CDR3aa: CASSVGEVGNSYEQYF

abundance: NA
v_gene: TRBV28
d_gene: NA
j_gene: TRBJ2-1
CDR3nt: TGTGCCAGCAGTACGGTTTACAATGAGCAGTTCTTC
CDR3aa: CASSTVYNEQFF

abundance: NA
v_gene: TRBV11-2
d_gene: NA
j_gene: TRBJ2-2
CDR3nt: TGTGCCAGCAGCTTAGGCCCGCGCACCGGGGAGCTGTTTTTT
CDR3aa: CASSLGPRTGELFF

abundance: NA
v_gene: TRBV9
d_gene: TRBD1
j_gene: TRBJ2-4
CDR3nt: TGTGCCAGCAGCGTAGAAGGGGGCGGCAATAACATTCAGTACTTC
CDR3aa: CASSVEGGGNNIQYF

abundance: NA
v_gene: TRBV19
d_gene: NA
j_gene: TRBJ2-7
CDR3nt: TGTGCCAGTAGCCCCGGGGGCTACGAGCAGTACTTC
CDR3aa: CASSPGGYEQYF

abundance: NA
v_gene: TRBV5-1
d_gene: NA
j_gene: TRBJ2-2
CDR3nt: TGCGCCAGCAGCTTAGACAGACCAGGCACCGGGGAGCTGTTTTTT
CDR3aa: CASSLDRPGTGELFF

abundance: NA
v_gene: TRBV9
d_gene: NA
j_gene: TRBJ2-3
CDR3nt: TGTGCCAGCAGCGTAGAGGGCACAGATACGCAGTATTTT
CDR3aa: CASSVEGTDTQYF

abundance: NA
v_gene: TRBV4-1
d_gene: NA
j_gene: TRBJ1-3
CDR3nt: TGCGCCAGCAGCCACTCCGGGAACACCATATATTTT
CDR3aa: CASSHSGNTIYF

abundance: NA
v_gene: TRBV3-1/TRBV3-2
d_gene: NA
j_gene: TRBJ1-2
CDR3nt: TGTGCCAGCAGCCATGTCGGGACGGCGGCCGGAGGGTATGGCTACACCTTC
CDR3aa: CASSHVGTAAGGYGYTF

abundance: NA
v_gene: TRBV15
d_gene: NA
j_gene: TRBJ1-4
CDR3nt: TGTGCCACCAGCGGGTCGGGTGCAACTAATGAAAAACTGTTTTTT
CDR3aa: CATSGSGATNEKLFF

abundance: NA
v_gene: TRBV6-6
d_gene: NA
j_gene: TRBJ1-2
CDR3nt: TGTGCCAGCAGTTCGAGGACAGCCCTCTATGGCTACACCTTC
CDR3aa: CASSSRTALYGYTF

abundance: NA
v_gene: TRBV19
d_gene: NA
j_gene: TRBJ2-2
CDR3nt: TGTGCCAGTAGTATTGTCGGGGAGCTGTTTTTT
CDR3aa: CASSIVGELFF

abundance: once
v_gene: TRBV9
d_gene: NA
j_gene: TRBJ2-5
CDR3nt: TGTGCCAGCAGCGTTCGGGGATACCCACAGGAGACCCAGTACTTC
CDR3aa: CASSVRGYPQETQYF

abundance: NA
v_gene: TRBV5-1
d_gene: TRBD1
j_gene: TRBJ1-4
CDR3nt: TGCGCCAGCAGCCTGAACCGACAGGGCTTAGGTGAAAAACTGTTTTTT
CDR3aa: CASSLNRQGLGEKLFF

abundance: NA
v_gene: TRBV5-4
d_gene: NA
j_gene: TRBJ2-1
CDR3nt: TGTGCCAGCAGCTTGGATGCGGAATACAATGAGCAGTTCTTC
CDR3aa: CASSLDAEYNEQFF